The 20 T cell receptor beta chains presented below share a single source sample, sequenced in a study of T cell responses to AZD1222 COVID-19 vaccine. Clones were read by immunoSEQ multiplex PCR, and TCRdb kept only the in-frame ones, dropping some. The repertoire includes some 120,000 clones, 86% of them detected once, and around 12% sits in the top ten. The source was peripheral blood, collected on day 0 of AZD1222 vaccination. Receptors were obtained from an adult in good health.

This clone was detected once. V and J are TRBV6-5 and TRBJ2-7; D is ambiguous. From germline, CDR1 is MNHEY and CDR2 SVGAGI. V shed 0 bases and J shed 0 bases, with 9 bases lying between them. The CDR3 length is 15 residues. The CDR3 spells CASSYSFPSSYEQYF. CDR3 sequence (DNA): TGTGCCAGCAGTTACTCCTTTCCGAGCTCCTACGAGCAGTACTTC.

The CDR3: CATRRDPGYLYTEAFF. DNA of the CDR3: TGTGCCACCAGGAGGGACCCAGGGTACTTGTACACTGAAGCTTTCTTT. The chain combines TRBV15 with TRBJ1-1; maybe TRBD1 (5 bases). The germline V and J ends were trimmed by 6 bases and 3 bases, with 20 bases remaining between them. The CDR3 loop spans 16 amino acids. The germline V gene has CDR1 LNHNV and CDR2 YYDKDF (reference sequence).

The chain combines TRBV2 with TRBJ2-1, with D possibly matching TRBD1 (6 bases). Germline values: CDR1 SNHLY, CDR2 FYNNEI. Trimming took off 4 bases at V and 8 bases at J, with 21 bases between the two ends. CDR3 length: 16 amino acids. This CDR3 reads CASSAGRGKGWDEQFF. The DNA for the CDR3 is TGTGCCAGCAGTGCGGGCAGGGGTAAGGGTTGGGATGAGCAGTTCTTC.

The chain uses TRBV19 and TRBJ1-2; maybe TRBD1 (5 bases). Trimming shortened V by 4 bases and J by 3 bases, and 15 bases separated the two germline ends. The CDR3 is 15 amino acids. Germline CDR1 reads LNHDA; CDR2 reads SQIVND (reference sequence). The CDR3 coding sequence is TGTGCCAGTAGTAAGGAACTGGGGGTCTACTATGGCTACACCTTC. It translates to CASSKELGVYYGYTF.

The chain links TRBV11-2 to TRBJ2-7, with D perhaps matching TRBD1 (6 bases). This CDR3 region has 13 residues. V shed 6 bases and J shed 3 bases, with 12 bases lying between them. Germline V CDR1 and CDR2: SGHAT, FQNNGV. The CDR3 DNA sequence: TGTGCCAGCAGGGGGGCAGCGAACTACGAGCAGTACTTC. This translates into CASRGAANYEQYF.

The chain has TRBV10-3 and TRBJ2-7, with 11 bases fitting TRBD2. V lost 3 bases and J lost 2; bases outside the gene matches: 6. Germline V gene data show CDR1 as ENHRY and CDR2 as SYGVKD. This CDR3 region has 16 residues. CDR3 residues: CAISDWTSGSTYEQYF. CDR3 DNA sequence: TGTGCCATCAGTGATTGGACTAGCGGGTCCACCTACGAGCAGTACTTC.

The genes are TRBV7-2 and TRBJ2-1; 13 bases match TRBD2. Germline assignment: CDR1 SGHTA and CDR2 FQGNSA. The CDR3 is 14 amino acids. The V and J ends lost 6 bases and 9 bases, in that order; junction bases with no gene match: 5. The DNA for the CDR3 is TGTGCCAGCAGGGGACTAGCGGGAATTGGTGAGCAGTTCTTC. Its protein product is CASRGLAGIGEQFF.

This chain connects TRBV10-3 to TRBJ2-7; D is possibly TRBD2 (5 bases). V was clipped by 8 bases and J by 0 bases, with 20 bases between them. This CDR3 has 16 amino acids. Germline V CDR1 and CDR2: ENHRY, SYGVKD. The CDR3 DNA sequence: TGTGCCATCGGAGGTCGCTCGGACTCCAGCTCCTACGAGCAGTACTTC. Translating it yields CAIGGRSDSSSYEQYF.

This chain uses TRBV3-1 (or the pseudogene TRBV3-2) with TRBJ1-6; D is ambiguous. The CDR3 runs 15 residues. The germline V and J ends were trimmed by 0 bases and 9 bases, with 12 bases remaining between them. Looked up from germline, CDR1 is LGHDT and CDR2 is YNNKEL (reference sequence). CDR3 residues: CASSQDLSQASPLHF. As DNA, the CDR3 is TGTGCCAGCAGCCAAGACCTCTCACAAGCTTCACCCCTCCACTTT.

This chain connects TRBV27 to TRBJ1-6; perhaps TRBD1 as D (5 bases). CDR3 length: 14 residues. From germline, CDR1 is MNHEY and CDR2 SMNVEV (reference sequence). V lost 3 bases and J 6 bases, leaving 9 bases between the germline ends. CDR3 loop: CASSFAGRNSPLHF. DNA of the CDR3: TGTGCCAGCAGTTTTGCAGGGCGTAATTCACCCCTCCACTTT.

DNA of the CDR3: TGCGCCAGCAGACAATCATGGGTTCGGCCTGGAAACACCATATATTTT. Its translation: CASRQSWVRPGNTIYF. The rearrangement uses TRBV4-1 and TRBJ1-3, with D unclear. CDR1 MGHRA and CDR2 YSYEKL come from the germline V gene. The CDR3 loop spans 16 amino acids. V shed 6 bases and J shed 2 bases, with 17 bases lying between them.

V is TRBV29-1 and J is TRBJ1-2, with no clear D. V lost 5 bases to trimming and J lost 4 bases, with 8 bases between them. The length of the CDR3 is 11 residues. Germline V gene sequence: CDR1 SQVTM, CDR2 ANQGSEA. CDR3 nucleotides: TGCAGCGTTTCACGGACCTATGGCTACACCTTC. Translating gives CSVSRTYGYTF.

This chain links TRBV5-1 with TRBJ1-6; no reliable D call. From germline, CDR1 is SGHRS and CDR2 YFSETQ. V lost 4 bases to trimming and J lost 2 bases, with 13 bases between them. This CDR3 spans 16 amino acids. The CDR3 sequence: CASSARLQAYNSPLHF. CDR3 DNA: TGCGCCAGCAGCGCCAGGCTCCAGGCCTATAATTCACCCCTCCACTTT.

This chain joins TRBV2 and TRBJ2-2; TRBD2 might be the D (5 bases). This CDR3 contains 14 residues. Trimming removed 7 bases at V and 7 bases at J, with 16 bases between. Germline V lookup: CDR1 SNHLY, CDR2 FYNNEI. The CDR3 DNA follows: TGTGCCAGCAAGGAACCCCTAGCCCACGGGGAGCTGTTTTTT. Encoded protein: CASKEPLAHGELFF.

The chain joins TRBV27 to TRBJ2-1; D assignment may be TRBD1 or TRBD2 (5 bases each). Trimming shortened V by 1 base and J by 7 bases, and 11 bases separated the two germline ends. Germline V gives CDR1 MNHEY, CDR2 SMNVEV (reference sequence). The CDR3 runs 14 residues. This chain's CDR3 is CASSLFRGVNEQFF. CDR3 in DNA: TGTGCCAGCAGTTTATTTAGGGGAGTAAATGAGCAGTTCTTC.

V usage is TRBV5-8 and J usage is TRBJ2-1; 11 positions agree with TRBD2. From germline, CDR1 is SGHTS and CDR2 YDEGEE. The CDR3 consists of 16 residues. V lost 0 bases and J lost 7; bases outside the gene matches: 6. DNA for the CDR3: TGTGCCAGCAGCTTGGAAGGGACTAGCGGAACGAATGAGCAGTTCTTC. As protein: CASSLEGTSGTNEQFF.

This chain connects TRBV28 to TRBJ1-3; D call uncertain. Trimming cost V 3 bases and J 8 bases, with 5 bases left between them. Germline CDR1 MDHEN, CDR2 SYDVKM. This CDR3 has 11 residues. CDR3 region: CASSLAYTIYF. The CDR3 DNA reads TGTGCCAGCAGTTTGGCTTACACCATATATTTT. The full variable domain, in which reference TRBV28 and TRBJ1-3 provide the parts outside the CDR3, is DVKVTQSSRYLVKRTGEKVFLECVQDMDHENMFWYRQDPGLGLRLIYFSYDVKMKEKGDIPEGYSVSREKKERFSLILESASTNQTSMYLCASSLAYTIYFGEGSWLTVV.

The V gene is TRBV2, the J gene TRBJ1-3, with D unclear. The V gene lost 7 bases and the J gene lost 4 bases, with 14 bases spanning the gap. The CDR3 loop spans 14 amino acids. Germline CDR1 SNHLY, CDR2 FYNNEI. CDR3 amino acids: CASKERDLGNTIYF. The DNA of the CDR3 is TGTGCCAGCAAGGAACGAGACCTAGGAAACACCATATATTTT.

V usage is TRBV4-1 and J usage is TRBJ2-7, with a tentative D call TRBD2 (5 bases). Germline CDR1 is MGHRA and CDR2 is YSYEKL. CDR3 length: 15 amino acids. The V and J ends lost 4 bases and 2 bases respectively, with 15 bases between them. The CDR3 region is CASSPRPGVAYEQYF. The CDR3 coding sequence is TGCGCCAGCAGCCCGCGCCCCGGGGTAGCCTACGAGCAGTACTTC.

CDR3 protein: CASSGGRAKNIQYF. In DNA, the CDR3 is TGTGCCAGCAGCGGGGGGCGAGCCAAAAACATTCAGTACTTC. The chain carries TRBV5-6 and TRBJ2-4, with D possibly being TRBD1 or TRBD2 (6 bases each). This CDR3 spans 14 amino acids. V lost 4 bases, J lost 0 bases, and 8 bases lay in between. The germline gives CDR1 SGHDT, CDR2 YYEEEE.